These 6 T cell receptor beta chains share one sample of origin, sequenced in a study of T-cell reconstitution after alpha-beta-depleted transplantation in children. It was with unique molecular identifiers that the TCRbeta library was prepared. From the PCR reads, TCRdb called clonotypes with MiXCR, one entry per CDR3 protein. Here the sample spans 200,000 to 250,000 distinct CDR3 sequences, around 9.6% being singletons. Here the sequenced sample was PBMCs from the stem cell graft donor, taken from the stem cell graft. Receptors were obtained from a human donor who donated a stem cell graft to a child with acute lymphoblastic leukemia.

This chain links TRBV20-1 with TRBJ1-3; D ambiguous. This CDR3 comprises 14 residues. The germline CDR1 and CDR2 sequences are DFQATT and SNEGSKA (reference sequence). Trimming shortened V by 0 bases and J by 4 bases, and 10 bases separated the two germline ends. The CDR3 DNA follows: TGCAGTGCTAGAGATCCCGCGGGGGGAAACACCATATATTTT. Residues: CSARDPAGGNTIYF.

This clonotype occurred a few times. The V gene is TRBV12-3 or TRBV12-4, the J gene TRBJ2-6; 9 nucleotides match TRBD1. The CDR3 runs 17 residues. After removal of 5 bases from V and 3 bases from J, the junction contained 8 bases not matched to a gene. Here the CDR3 DNA reads TGTGCCAGCAGTCCCGACAGGGGGGCACGTGGGGCCAACGTCCTGACTTTC. It yields the protein CASSPDRGARGANVLTF.

This clonotype has only a few counts. The rearrangement uses TRBV7-8 and TRBJ1-2; a possible D gene is TRBD1 (5 bases). The germline gives CDR1 SGHVS, CDR2 FQNEAQ. The CDR3 is 14 residues long. The ends were cut back, 5 bases at V and 4 bases at J, with 14 bases in the middle. The CDR3 protein is CASSPSDGGYGYTF. The CDR3 DNA is TGTGCCAGCAGCCCATCGGACGGGGGCTATGGCTACACCTTC.

This clonotype occurred a few times. The rearrangement joins TRBV4-1 to TRBJ1-1, with 9 nucleotides matching TRBD1. The CDR3 runs to 15 residues. J was trimmed by 1 base and V by 8 bases; bases with no gene match: 8. Germline CDR1 reads MGHRA; CDR2 reads YSYEKL. In nucleotides, the CDR3 is TGCGCCAGCGGCCCGGGACAGGGCGCGAACACTGAAGCTTTCTTT. This codes for CASGPGQGANTEAFF.

A few counts support this clonotype. The chain employs TRBV29-1 and TRBJ2-7, with 7 bases lining up with TRBD2. CDR3 length: 14 amino acids. Germline trimming cut 4 bases from V and 2 bases from J; bases unmatched to any gene: 8. Germline V gives CDR1 SQVTM, CDR2 ANQGSEA. In DNA form, the CDR3 reads TGCAGCGTTGTGGGGAGCGGGGACGCCTACGAGCAGTACTTC. Protein product: CSVVGSGDAYEQYF.

This clonotype was counted only a few times. V and J are TRBV18 and TRBJ2-1; D is perhaps TRBD2 (5 bases). Looked up from germline, CDR1 is KGHSH and CDR2 is LQKENI. The CDR3 has 16 amino acids. Trimming removed 0 bases from V and 4 bases from J, with 13 bases in between. Here the CDR3 reads CASSPPRAALYNEQFF. The CDR3 DNA reads TGTGCCAGCTCACCACCGAGGGCAGCCCTGTACAATGAGCAGTTCTTC.